Shown below are 2 T cell receptor beta chains from a single sample sequenced in a study of blood T cell repertoires in COVID-19. Clones were sequenced by immunoSEQ multiplex PCR, and TCRdb holds only the in-frame ones, with some missing. The sample holds about 30,000 clones, roughly nine tenths seen once. Specimen: peripheral blood. Every receptor here comes from a human donor with active COVID-19. The donor label of this sample is uncertain.

The chain recombines TRBV7-2 with TRBJ2-3; D unclear. CDR3 length equals 13 residues. Germline assignment: CDR1 SGHTA and CDR2 FQGNSA. The V end was cut by 3 bases, the J end by 4 bases, with 8 bases between. DNA for the CDR3: TGTGCCAGCAGCTTCCGTGTCGCAGATACGCAGTATTTT. This translates into CASSFRVADTQYF. Using reference TRBV7-2 and TRBJ2-3 for the parts outside the CDR3, the full variable domain is GAGVSQSPSNKVTEKGKDVELRCDPISGHTALYWYRQSLGQGLEFLIYFQGNSAPDKSGLPSDRFSAERTGGSVSTLTIQRTQQEDSAVYLCASSFRVADTQYFGPGTRLTVL.

This clone was counted a single time. J is TRBJ1-4 and V is TRBV25-1; TRBD1 matches 7 bases. The length of the CDR3 is 14 residues. V was pared by 4 bases and J by 3 bases, with 2 bases of the junction left unmatched. Germline lookup yields CDR1 MGHDK and CDR2 SYGVNS. The CDR3 nucleotides are TGTGCCAGCAGTGGCAGGGGGTCTAATGAAAAACTGTTTTTT. The encoded protein is CASSGRGSNEKLFF.